The 20 T cell receptor beta chains below all came from one sample that was sequenced in a study of CD8+CD57+ T cells in acquired aplastic anemia. Profiles of TCR beta VDJ and CDR3 were generated from a genomic DNA template. One entry per CDR3 protein, called by TCRdb with MiXCR from the reads. There are more than 150,000 distinct CDR3 sequences in the sample; 64% occur only once, and 46% lies in the top ten. The sample was sorted CD4+, CD8+, or CD8+CD57+ T cells (not recorded which) from PBMCs. Every receptor here comes from a human donor with severe aplastic anemia or a healthy control (not recorded which).

This clonotype appeared many times. The rearrangement links TRBV15 to TRBJ2-7; tentative D call: TRBD1 (7 bases). V gave up 8 bases and J gave up 0 bases, with 11 bases separating them. The CDR3 loop spans 13 amino acids. Germline V lookup: CDR1 LNHNV, CDR2 YYDKDF (reference sequence). In nucleotides, the CDR3 is TGTGCCACCCGCGGGACAGTCTCCTACGAGCAGTACTTC. Translating it yields CATRGTVSYEQYF.

The chain is built from TRBV20-1 and TRBJ2-5; TRBD2 agrees at 14 bases. The CDR3 sequence is 15 residues long. Germline CDR1 and CDR2: DFQATT and SNEGSKA (reference sequence). Losses at the gene ends were 3 bases for V and 5 bases for J; bases not matched to a gene: 5. CDR3 protein: CSARGTSGSTETQYF. The DNA of the CDR3 is TGCAGTGCTAGGGGGACTAGCGGGAGTACGGAGACCCAGTACTTC.

This clonotype was seen a handful of times. The chain carries TRBV25-1 and TRBJ1-6; possibly TRBD1 for D (5 bases). The germline V and J ends were trimmed by 9 bases and 7 bases, with 13 bases remaining between them. Germline values: CDR1 MGHDK, CDR2 SYGVNS. The CDR3 is made up of 13 amino acids. The CDR3 region is CASRDSLNSPLHF. Written as DNA, the CDR3 is TGTGCCAGTAGAGACAGCCTCAATTCACCCCTCCACTTT.

The table lists this clonotype with many counts. V usage is TRBV7-6 and J usage is TRBJ2-3; 7 nucleotides match TRBD1. The CDR3 loop spans 15 amino acids. The junction had 4 bases not matched to a gene; V was cut back by 1 base and J by 3 bases. Germline CDR1 SGHVS, CDR2 FNYEAQ. CDR3 in amino acids: CASSLETGLTDTQYF. Written as DNA, the CDR3 is TGTGCCAGCAGCTTAGAGACAGGGTTGACAGATACGCAGTATTTT.

The chain has TRBV20-1 and TRBJ2-2, with D perhaps matching TRBD1 (6 bases). This CDR3 has 16 amino acids. Germline values: CDR1 DFQATT, CDR2 SNEGSKA (reference sequence). With 0 bases removed from V and 2 bases from J, the gap between germline ends came to 13 bases. CDR3 residues: CSARDRTQGNTGELFF. DNA for the CDR3: TGCAGTGCTAGAGATCGCACACAGGGTAACACCGGGGAGCTGTTTTTT.

The chain has TRBV2 and TRBJ2-3, with D tentatively TRBD2 (6 bases). The CDR3 covers 10 residues. Trimming took off 4 bases at V and 11 bases at J, with 7 bases between the two ends. Germline V lookup: CDR1 SNHLY, CDR2 FYNNEI. The chain's CDR3 is CASSGGMQYF. The CDR3, as DNA: TGTGCCAGCAGTGGCGGGATGCAGTATTTT.

The rearrangement links TRBV11-1 to TRBJ1-1; 7 bases line up with TRBD1. After removal of 2 bases from V and 7 bases from J, the junction contained 7 bases not matched to a gene. The CDR3 contains 14 residues. Germline V gene sequence: CDR1 SGHAT, CDR2 FQDESV (reference sequence). The CDR3 sequence is CASSLRTGSLEAFF. CDR3 bases: TGTGCCAGCAGCTTACGGACAGGCAGTCTTGAAGCTTTCTTT.

V is TRBV5-6 and J is TRBJ2-3; D not resolved. The V gene's germline CDR1 is SGHDT and CDR2 YYEEEE. Between the trimmed V and J ends, which lost 2 bases and 1 base, there was a span of 8 bases. The CDR3 loop spans 14 amino acids. The CDR3 DNA is TGTGCCAGCAGCTTCGGTGGGGGCACAGATACGCAGTATTTT. Translating gives CASSFGGGTDTQYF.

The chain carries TRBV15 and TRBJ1-1, with D perhaps TRBD1 (5 bases). This CDR3 spans 15 amino acids. Trimming took 1 base from V and 7 from J, leaving 16 bases between them. Germline values: CDR1 LNHNV, CDR2 YYDKDF (reference sequence). CDR3: CATSRGQGSMNEAFF. The CDR3, as DNA: TGTGCCACCAGCAGAGGTCAGGGTTCGATGAATGAAGCTTTCTTT.

The genes are TRBV7-8 and TRBJ2-2; 13 bases fit TRBD2. The J segment lost 6 bases and the V segment lost 5 bases, leaving 3 bases of the junction unmatched. The CDR3 has 15 residues. Germline V gene lookup returns CDR1 SGHVS and CDR2 FQNEAQ. Written as DNA, the CDR3 is TGTGCCAGCAGCCTAACTAGCGGGGGGGCCGGGGAGCTGTTTTTT. Translation: CASSLTSGGAGELFF.

The chain employs TRBV20-1 and TRBJ2-1, with D tentatively TRBD2 (7 bases). The CDR3 totals 13 residues. Trimming cost V 6 bases and J 4 bases, with 13 bases left between them. CDR1 is DFQATT, CDR2 SNEGSKA, per germline (reference sequence). The CDR3 DNA reads as TGCAGTGCCGGGGGGCTCCTATACAATGAGCAGTTCTTC. As protein: CSAGGLLYNEQFF.

The chain has TRBV19 and TRBJ2-7, with D perhaps TRBD2 (6 bases). Trimming removed 4 bases at V and 4 bases at J, with 11 bases between. Looked up from germline, CDR1 is LNHDA and CDR2 is SQIVND (reference sequence). CDR3 length equals 13 residues. The CDR3 coding sequence is TGTGCCAGTAGTAGGGGACTTTCTTACGAGCAGTACTTC. Translated, it gives CASSRGLSYEQYF.

This clonotype was found many times. The chain combines TRBV29-1 with TRBJ2-7, with TRBD2 as a possible D gene (6 bases). The CDR3 is 15 residues long. V dropped 3 bases and J dropped 0 bases, with 15 bases sitting between them. Germline V gene lookup returns CDR1 SQVTM and CDR2 ANQGSEA. The CDR3 bases are TGCAGCGTTGAGGATCCAGCGGGCGGCTCCTACGAGCAGTACTTC. Its translation is CSVEDPAGGSYEQYF.

This clonotype was seen a single time. This sequence joins TRBV20-1 and TRBJ2-6, with 7 bases identical to TRBD1. Germline loops: CDR1 DFQATT, CDR2 SNEGSKA (reference sequence). The CDR3 spans 14 residues. With V trimmed by 6 bases and J by 3 bases, 5 bases remained unmatched. The CDR3 DNA reads TGCAGTGCCCCGACAGGGTATGGGGCCAACGTCCTGACTTTC. Amino acids: CSAPTGYGANVLTF.

The J gene is TRBJ1-5, the V gene TRBV2; D possibly corresponds to TRBD1 (5 bases). Germline lookup yields CDR1 SNHLY and CDR2 FYNNEI. The CDR3 loop spans 13 amino acids. V was pared by 3 bases and J by 7 bases, with 10 bases between. DNA of the CDR3: TGTGCCAGCAGTGAGGGGCGGGGGCAGCCCCAGCATTTT. It yields the protein CASSEGRGQPQHF.

In DNA form, the CDR3 reads TGTGCCACCAGCGGACAGGGGTCCGGGAGCACTGAAGCTTTCTTT. Translating gives CATSGQGSGSTEAFF. The chain carries TRBV15 and TRBJ1-1, with TRBD1 matching 9 bases. The CDR3 contains 15 residues. V lost 5 bases to trimming and J lost 4 bases; unmatched junction nucleotides: 8. Looked up from germline, CDR1 is LNHNV and CDR2 is YYDKDF (reference sequence).

This clonotype was counted only a few times. A clone one base away is much larger, so this may be a read error. V and J are TRBV19 and TRBJ2-2, with TRBD1 matching over 8 bases. CDR1 LNHDA and CDR2 SQIVND come from the germline V gene (reference sequence). CDR3 length equals 16 residues. Trimming took 6 bases from V and 6 from J; bases not matched to a gene: 12. As DNA, the CDR3 is TGTGCCAGTAGGGATCCCGACAGGGGAGTATCCGGGGAGCTGTTTTTT. As protein: CASRDPDRGVSGELFF.

For this clonotype: A much larger clonotype is one base distant, so this may be a read error. The conserved phenylalanine or tryptophan normally closing the CDR3 is absent here, so this likely arose from a read error. The chain recombines TRBV19 with TRBJ2-5; 10 positions agree with TRBD2. Trimming took 2 bases from V and 4 from J; bases not matched to a gene: 4. CDR3 size: 15 residues. Germline CDR1 reads LNHDA; CDR2 reads SQIVND (reference sequence). Written as DNA, the CDR3 is TGTGCCAGTAGTATAAGCGGGGGGGCCCCAGAGACCCAGTACCTC. It translates to CASSISGGAPETQYL.

The chain has TRBV4-1 and TRBJ2-1; D is possibly TRBD1 (5 bases). In germline, CDR1 is MGHRA, CDR2 YSYEKL. The germline V and J ends were trimmed by 7 bases and 7 bases, with 20 bases remaining between them. The CDR3 totals 15 residues. CDR3 nucleotides: TGCGCCAGCACCTCAGGGTTGGTAGCTAAGAATGAGCAGTTCTTC. Protein: CASTSGLVAKNEQFF.

This clonotype appeared once. This may arise from a read error, as a much more abundant clone is one base away. The chain recombines TRBV10-3 with TRBJ1-2, with TRBD1 as a possible D gene (5 bases). The CDR3 has 16 amino acids. The ends were cut back, 8 bases at V and 13 bases at J, with 32 bases in the middle. Per the germline V gene, CDR1 is ENHRY and CDR2 is SYGVKD. The CDR3 nucleotides are TGTGCCATCCGAGAGCCAGGCCACGAGGGGTATTATGGCCGCACCTTC. Protein product: CAIREPGHEGYYGRTF.